This TCR beta chain was captured in a study of T cell responses to AZD1222 COVID-19 vaccine. As for this clone: Its antigen is currently unknown.

The V end was cut by 2 bases, the J end by 9 bases, with 17 bases between. CDR3 length: 15 residues. Germline V gene lookup returns CDR1 SGHVS and CDR2 FNYEAQ. Whole-study findings and limits: As reported, nearly half of all spike-specific TCRs target variant regions that are unmutated. Repertoire sampling happened only post peak T cell response. Females outnumbered males among donors, who were mostly white British; clonal diversity was possibly underestimated. The breadth and depth of Spike-specific TCRs increased once two AZD1222 doses had been given.

TCRdb keeps only in-frame clones here, not all; method: immunoSEQ multiplex PCR. This sample has under 100,000 clones, with 90% to 95% found just once. This clonotype originated in an adult in good health. The genes are TRBV7-6 and TRBJ2-1; weak D call: TRBD2 (7 bases). This material consisted of peripheral blood, taken on day 0 of AZD1222 vaccination. Here the CDR3 reads CASSLPPWRGGEQFF. The CDR3 nucleotides read TGTGCCAGCAGCTTACCGCCCTGGAGGGGGGGTGAGCAGTTCTTC.